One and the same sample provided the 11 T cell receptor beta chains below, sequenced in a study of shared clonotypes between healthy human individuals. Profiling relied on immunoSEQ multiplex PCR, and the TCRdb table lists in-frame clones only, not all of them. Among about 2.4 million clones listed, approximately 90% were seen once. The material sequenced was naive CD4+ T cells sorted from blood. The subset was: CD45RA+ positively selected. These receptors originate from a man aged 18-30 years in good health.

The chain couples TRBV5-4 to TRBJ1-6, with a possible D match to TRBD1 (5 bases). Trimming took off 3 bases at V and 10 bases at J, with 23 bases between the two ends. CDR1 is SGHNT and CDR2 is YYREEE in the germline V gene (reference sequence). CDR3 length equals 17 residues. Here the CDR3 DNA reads TGTGCCAGCAGCTCACAGGAAGGGGCCGCTATTTCGTCACCCCTCCACTTT. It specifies CASSSQEGAAISSPLHF. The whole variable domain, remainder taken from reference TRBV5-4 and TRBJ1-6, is ETGVTQSPTHLIKTRGQQVTLRCSSQSGHNTVSWYQQALGQGPQFIFQYYREEENGRGNFPPRFSGLQFPNYSSELNVNALELDDSALYLCASSSQEGAAISSPLHFGNGTRLTVT.

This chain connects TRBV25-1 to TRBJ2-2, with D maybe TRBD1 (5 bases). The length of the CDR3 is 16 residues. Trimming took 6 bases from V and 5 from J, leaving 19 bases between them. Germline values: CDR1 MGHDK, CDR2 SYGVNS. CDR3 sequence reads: CASSETRVSSTGELFF. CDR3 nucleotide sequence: TGTGCCAGCAGCGAGACCAGGGTGTCGAGTACCGGGGAGCTGTTTTTT.

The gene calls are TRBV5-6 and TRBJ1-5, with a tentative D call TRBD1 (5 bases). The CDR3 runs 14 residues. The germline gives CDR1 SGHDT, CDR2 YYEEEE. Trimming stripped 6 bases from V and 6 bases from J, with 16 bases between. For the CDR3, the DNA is TGTGCCAGCACCCTGAGGGGTCGGGGTCAGCCCCAGCATTTT. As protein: CASTLRGRGQPQHF.

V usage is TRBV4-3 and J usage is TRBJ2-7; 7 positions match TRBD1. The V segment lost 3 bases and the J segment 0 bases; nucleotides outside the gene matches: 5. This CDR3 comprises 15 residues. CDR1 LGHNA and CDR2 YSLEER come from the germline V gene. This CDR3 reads CASSQEQGNSYEQYF. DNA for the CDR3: TGCGCCAGCAGCCAGGAACAGGGGAACTCCTACGAGCAGTACTTC.

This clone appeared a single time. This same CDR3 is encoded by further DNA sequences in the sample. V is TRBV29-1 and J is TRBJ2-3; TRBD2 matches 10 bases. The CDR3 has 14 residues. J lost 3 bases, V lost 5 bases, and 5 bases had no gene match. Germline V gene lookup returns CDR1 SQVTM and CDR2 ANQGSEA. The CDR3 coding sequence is TGCAGCGTTTCTAGCGGGAGTTCAACAGATACGCAGTATTTT. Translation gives CSVSSGSSTDTQYF.

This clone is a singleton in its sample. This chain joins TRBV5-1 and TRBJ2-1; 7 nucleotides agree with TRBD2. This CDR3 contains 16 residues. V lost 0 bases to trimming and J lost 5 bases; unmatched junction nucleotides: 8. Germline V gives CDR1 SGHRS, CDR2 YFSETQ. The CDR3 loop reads CASSLASGGGHNEQFF. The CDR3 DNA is TGCGCCAGCAGCTTGGCCTCGGGCGGGGGACACAATGAGCAGTTCTTC.

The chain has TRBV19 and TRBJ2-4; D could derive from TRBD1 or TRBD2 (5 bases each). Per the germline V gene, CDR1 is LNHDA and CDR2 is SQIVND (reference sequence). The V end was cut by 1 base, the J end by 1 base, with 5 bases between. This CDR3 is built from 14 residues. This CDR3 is CASSIGGAKNIQYF. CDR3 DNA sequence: TGTGCCAGTAGTATAGGGGGGGCCAAAAACATTCAGTACTTC.

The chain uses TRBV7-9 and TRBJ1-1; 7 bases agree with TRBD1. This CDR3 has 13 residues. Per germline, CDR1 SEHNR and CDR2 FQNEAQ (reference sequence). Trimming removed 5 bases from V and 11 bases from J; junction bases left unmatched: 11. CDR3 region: CASSPEGGPSAFF. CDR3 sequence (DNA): TGTGCCAGCAGCCCTGAAGGGGGCCCATCTGCTTTCTTT.

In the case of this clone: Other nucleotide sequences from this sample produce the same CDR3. CDR3 loop: CASSLWSDEQFF. DNA of the CDR3: TGTGCCAGCAGCTTATGGAGCGATGAGCAGTTCTTC. This chain joins TRBV7-2 and TRBJ2-1, with D uncertain. The CDR3 consists of 12 residues. The V gene's germline CDR1 is SGHTA and CDR2 FQGNSA. V gave up 2 bases and J gave up 8 bases, with 7 bases separating them.

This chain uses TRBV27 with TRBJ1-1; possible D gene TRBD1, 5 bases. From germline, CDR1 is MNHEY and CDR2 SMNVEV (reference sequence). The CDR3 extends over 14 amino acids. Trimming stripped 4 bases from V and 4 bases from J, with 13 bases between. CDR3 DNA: TGTGCCAGCAGTTCCACTCGACAGACCACTGAAGCTTTCTTT. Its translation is CASSSTRQTTEAFF.

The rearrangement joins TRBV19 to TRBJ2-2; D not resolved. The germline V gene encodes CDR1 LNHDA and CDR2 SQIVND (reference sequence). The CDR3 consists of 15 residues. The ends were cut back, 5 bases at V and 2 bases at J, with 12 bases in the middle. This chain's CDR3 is CASSLKGLNTGELFF. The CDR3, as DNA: TGTGCCAGTAGTCTAAAGGGCCTCAACACCGGGGAGCTGTTTTTT.